Below, 22 T cell receptor beta chains from the same sample are listed, as sequenced in a study of shared clonotypes between healthy human individuals. Here immunoSEQ multiplex PCR was the method, and the copy in TCRdb shows in-frame clones only, minus some. The top ten clones hold less than 0.25% of a sample with fewer than 1 million clones, around 96% of them seen once. It was CD45RO-negative cells, positively selected for CCR7, that made up naive CD8 cells, with terminally differentiated effector memory CD45RA+ cells excluded. The sample was naive CD8+ T cells sorted from blood. All receptors derive from a man younger than 45 in good health.

The V and J genes are TRBV5-4 and TRBJ2-3; 8 positions match TRBD2. V shed 4 bases, J shed 2 bases, and the junction held 6 bases outside the gene matches. The germline V gene encodes CDR1 SGHNT and CDR2 YYREEE (reference sequence). The CDR3 has 15 residues. CDR3 amino acids: CASSHIAGNTDTQYF. The CDR3 DNA reads as TGTGCCAGCAGCCACATAGCGGGAAACACAGATACGCAGTATTTT.

For this clone: At one end the junction does not follow the germline gene, possibly because of a read error. CDR3 amino acids: CASSLDSGDQPQHF. The DNA of the CDR3 is TGTGCCAGCAGTTTAGACAGTGGGGATCAGCCCCAGCATTTT. The J gene is TRBJ1-5, the V gene TRBV7-9, with D possibly matching TRBD1 (5 bases). The CDR3 is 14 residues long. Germline V gives CDR1 SEHNR, CDR2 FQNEAQ (reference sequence).

The chain uses TRBV4-1 and TRBJ2-7, with TRBD2 matching over 10 bases. The length of the CDR3 is 16 residues. Looked up from germline, CDR1 is MGHRA and CDR2 is YSYEKL. Trimming cost V 2 bases and J 3 bases; bases outside gene matches: 7. The CDR3 reads CASSQISGRSGYEQYF. CDR3 DNA: TGCGCCAGCAGCCAAATTAGCGGGAGGTCTGGCTACGAGCAGTACTTC.

J is TRBJ1-1 and V is TRBV5-8, with D unclear. The CDR3 is 16 residues long. Germline assignment: CDR1 SGHTS and CDR2 YDEGEE. V shed 1 base and J shed 0 bases, with 13 bases lying between them. The CDR3 region has the DNA TGTGCCAGCAGCTTGAAGGGCTTCCTTATGAACACTGAAGCTTTCTTT. This gives the protein CASSLKGFLMNTEAFF.

V usage is TRBV5-6 and J usage is TRBJ2-1; no reliable D call. The CDR3 sequence is 12 residues long. Trimming pared 0 bases from V and 9 bases from J, leaving 7 bases between. The germline V gene encodes CDR1 SGHDT and CDR2 YYEEEE. DNA of the CDR3: TGTGCCAGCAGCTTGGGGATCGTTGAGCAGTTCTTC. It specifies CASSLGIVEQFF.

This clone has just a few counts. The V gene is TRBV19, the J gene TRBJ1-5, with D possibly TRBD1 on 5 matching bases. Germline values: CDR1 LNHDA, CDR2 SQIVND (reference sequence). This CDR3 comprises 13 residues. V was pared by 5 bases and J by 5 bases, with 10 bases between. CDR3 nucleotides: TGTGCCAGTAGTCGGGGGAGAGATCAGCCCCAGCATTTT. As protein: CASSRGRDQPQHF. Looking up the rest from reference TRBV19 and TRBJ1-5 gives the full variable domain: DGGITQSPKYLFRKEGQNVTLSCEQNLNHDAMYWYRQDPGQGLRLIYYSQIVNDFQKGDIAEGYSVSREKKESFPLTVTSAQKNPTAFYLCASSRGRDQPQHFGDGTRLSIL.

This rearrangement joins TRBV14 to TRBJ2-4; D call uncertain. The ends were cut back, 4 bases at V and 8 bases at J, with 15 bases in the middle. This CDR3 has 14 residues. CDR1 is SGHDN, CDR2 FVKESK, per germline. The CDR3 nucleotides are TGTGCCAGCAGCCCTTCCCCGGGCTGGGACATTCAGTACTTC. The encoded protein is CASSPSPGWDIQYF.

The table lists this clone with a count of one. The rearrangement links TRBV7-9 to TRBJ2-7; 7 positions match TRBD1. The J segment lost 1 base and the V segment lost 1 base, leaving 10 bases of the junction unmatched. The CDR3 is 17 amino acids. Germline lookup yields CDR1 SEHNR and CDR2 FQNEAQ (reference sequence). As DNA, the CDR3 is TGTGCCAGCAGCTTAGACCTAGGGGGCTTTGCATCCTACGAGCAGTACTTC. Protein product: CASSLDLGGFASYEQYF.

This sequence joins TRBV7-2 and TRBJ1-5; D gene unclear. Trimming left V 7 bases short and J 6 bases short, with 16 bases between. Germline V gene data show CDR1 as SGHTA and CDR2 as FQGNSA. This CDR3 has 14 residues. Here the CDR3 DNA reads TGTGCCAGCACCCCAACCGCTCGGGGTCAGCCCCAGCATTTT. This encodes CASTPTARGQPQHF.

The V call is TRBV15, the J call TRBJ2-3, with D tentatively TRBD1 or TRBD2 (5 bases each). The germline V and J ends were trimmed by 1 base and 3 bases, with 11 bases remaining between them. Germline CDR1 is LNHNV and CDR2 is YYDKDF (reference sequence). The CDR3 runs 15 residues. DNA of the CDR3: TGTGCCACCAGCAGAGTGGGGGTTTCGACAGATACGCAGTATTTT. It codes for CATSRVGVSTDTQYF.

J is TRBJ2-1 and V is TRBV4-1, with D tentatively TRBD1 or TRBD2 (7 bases each). The germline CDR1 and CDR2 sequences are MGHRA and YSYEKL. The CDR3 loop spans 16 amino acids. V was clipped by 2 bases and J by 6 bases, with 17 bases between them. The CDR3 DNA is TGCGCCAGCAGCCAATCGCACAGGGGAGGGGGCAATGAGCAGTTCTTC. Residues: CASSQSHRGGGNEQFF.

The V gene is TRBV27, the J gene TRBJ2-7; the D call may be TRBD1 or TRBD2 (6 bases each). Between the trimmed V and J ends, which lost 5 bases and 3 bases, there was a span of 14 bases. The CDR3 sequence is 14 residues long. The germline V gene encodes CDR1 MNHEY and CDR2 SMNVEV (reference sequence). CDR3 region: CASSGGGVGYEQYF. DNA of the CDR3: TGTGCCAGCAGTGGGGGCGGGGTAGGCTACGAGCAGTACTTC.

The rearrangement joins TRBV2 to TRBJ1-5; 10 bases match TRBD1. Looked up from germline, CDR1 is SNHLY and CDR2 is FYNNEI. This CDR3 has 14 residues. V shed 6 bases, J shed 7 bases, and the junction held 6 bases outside the gene matches. The CDR3 reads CASRETGGRQPQHF. Written as DNA, the CDR3 is TGTGCCAGCAGGGAGACAGGGGGCCGGCAGCCCCAGCATTTT.

The chain carries TRBV27 and TRBJ2-7; 9 positions agree with TRBD2. Per germline, CDR1 MNHEY and CDR2 SMNVEV (reference sequence). The CDR3 contains 14 residues. With V trimmed by 10 bases and J by 4 bases, 11 bases remained unmatched. CDR3 coding DNA: TGTGCCACCGCCCCCATAGCGGGAGTGTACGAGCAGTACTTC. This codes for CATAPIAGVYEQYF.

On this clone: This sample also contains other DNA sequences that code for the same CDR3. The chain recombines TRBV9 with TRBJ1-2; 10 bases agree with TRBD1. V lost 4 bases and J lost 5; bases outside the gene matches: 5. Germline CDR1 and CDR2: SGDLS and YYNGEE. The CDR3 has 14 amino acids. CDR3 in DNA: TGTGCCAGCAGCCCGCGGACAGGGGGATATGGCTACACCTTC. This gives the protein CASSPRTGGYGYTF.

The V gene is TRBV7-6, the J gene TRBJ2-3; 15 bases are a match to TRBD2. Losses at the gene ends were 5 bases for V and 6 bases for J; bases not matched to a gene: 3. CDR1 is SGHVS, CDR2 FNYEAQ, per germline. This CDR3 is built from 15 residues. The DNA of the CDR3 is TGTGCCAGCAGCCGGACTAGCGGGAGGGTGGATACGCAGTATTTT. Protein sequence: CASSRTSGRVDTQYF.

The rearrangement uses TRBV10-3 and TRBJ1-2, with D tentatively TRBD1 (6 bases). V dropped 3 bases and J dropped 2 bases, with 13 bases sitting between them. Germline values: CDR1 ENHRY, CDR2 SYGVKD. This CDR3 region has 15 residues. The CDR3 reads CAISEEGGANYGYTF. In nucleotides, the CDR3 is TGTGCCATCAGTGAAGAGGGGGGCGCCAACTATGGCTACACCTTC.

V usage is TRBV5-4 and J usage is TRBJ2-1, with D perhaps TRBD2 (5 bases). CDR3 length equals 13 residues. Germline V gene sequence: CDR1 SGHNT, CDR2 YYREEE (reference sequence). The CDR3: CVCGWENDNEQFF. In DNA form, the CDR3 reads TGTGTCTGCGGCTGGGAGAACGACAATGAGCAGTTCTTC.

For this clone: Other DNA sequences in this sample translate to the same CDR3. CDR3 sequence (DNA): TGTGCCAGCAGCTTGACAGGAATCTCCTACGAGCAGTACTTC. Amino acid sequence: CASSLTGISYEQYF. The chain links TRBV5-4 to TRBJ2-7; maybe TRBD1 (5 bases). V lost 1 base and J lost 0, with 8 bases in between. The CDR3 covers 14 residues. Germline V gives CDR1 SGHNT, CDR2 YYREEE (reference sequence).

The V call is TRBV2, the J call TRBJ2-7; 9 bases are shared with TRBD2. The V and J ends lost 2 bases and 5 bases, in that order; junction bases with no gene match: 10. The germline gives CDR1 SNHLY, CDR2 FYNNEI. The CDR3 loop spans 16 amino acids. The CDR3 loop is CASSEFDAGGPHEQYF. In DNA, the CDR3 is TGTGCCAGCAGTGAATTCGACGCGGGAGGGCCCCACGAGCAGTACTTC. Full variable domain (rest looked up from reference TRBV2 and TRBJ2-7): EPEVTQTPSHQVTQMGQEVILRCVPISNHLYFYWYRQILGQKVEFLVSFYNNEISEKSEIFDDQFSVERPDGSNFTLKIRSTKLEDSAMYFCASSEFDAGGPHEQYFGPGTRLTVT.

This clone turned up a few times. This chain uses TRBV29-1 with TRBJ2-1; D is perhaps TRBD1 (6 bases). The CDR3 has 11 residues. The germline V gene has CDR1 SQVTM and CDR2 ANQGSEA. This CDR3 reads CSGTTYNEQFF. The CDR3 DNA follows: TGCTCTGGGACAACCTACAATGAGCAGTTCTTC.

This sequence joins TRBV7-3 and TRBJ2-7; 13 nucleotides line up with TRBD2. V lost 3 bases, J lost 2 bases, and 4 bases stayed unmatched. Germline loops: CDR1 SGHTA, CDR2 FQGTGA. CDR3 length equals 16 residues. The CDR3 loop is CASSLGLAGSAYEQYF. CDR3 bases: TGTGCCAGCAGCTTGGGACTAGCGGGATCGGCCTACGAGCAGTACTTC.